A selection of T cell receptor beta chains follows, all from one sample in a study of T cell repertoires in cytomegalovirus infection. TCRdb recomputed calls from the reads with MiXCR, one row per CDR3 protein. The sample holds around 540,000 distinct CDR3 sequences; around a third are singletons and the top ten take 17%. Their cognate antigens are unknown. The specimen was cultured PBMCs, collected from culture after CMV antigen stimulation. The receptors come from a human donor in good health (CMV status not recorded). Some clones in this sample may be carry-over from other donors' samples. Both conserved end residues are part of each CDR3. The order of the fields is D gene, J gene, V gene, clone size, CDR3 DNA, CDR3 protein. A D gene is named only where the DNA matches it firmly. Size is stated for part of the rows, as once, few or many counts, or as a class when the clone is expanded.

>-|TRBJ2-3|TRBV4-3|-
TGCGCCAGCAGCCAAGGTTTCGCTGATACGCAGTATTTT
CASSQGFADTQYF
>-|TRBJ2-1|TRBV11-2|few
TGTGCCAGCAGCTTAGACCGGCGCGCGGGTCAGTTCTTC
CASSLDRRAGQFF
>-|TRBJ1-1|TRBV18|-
TGTGCCAGCTCACCAGCCCCGGTATCTGAAGCTTTCTTT
CASSPAPVSEAFF
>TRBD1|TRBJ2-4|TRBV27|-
TGTGCCACCGGGACAGGGGTGAACATTCAGTACTTC
CATGTGVNIQYF
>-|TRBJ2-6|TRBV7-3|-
TGTGCCAGCAGTTCCACGTGGGGGGCCAACGTCCTGACTTTC
CASSSTWGANVLTF
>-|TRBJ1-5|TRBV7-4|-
TGTGCCAGCAGCTACTCAGGGGTGGGGGGCAATCAGCCCCAGCATTTT
CASSYSGVGGNQPQHF
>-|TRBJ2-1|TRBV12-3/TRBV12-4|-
TGTGCCAGCAGTTTAGGGGACTCCCCGGGGAATGAGCAGTTCTTC
CASSLGDSPGNEQFF
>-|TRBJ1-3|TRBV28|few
TGTGCCAGCACCCCCTCCGGACGGGGAAACACCATATATTTT
CASTPSGRGNTIYF
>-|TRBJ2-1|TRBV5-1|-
TGCGCCAGCAGCCCGGGTTACAATCCCAATGAGCAGTTCTTC
CASSPGYNPNEQFF
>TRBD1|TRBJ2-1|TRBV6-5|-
TGTGCCAGCAGTTACTCGACAGGGGGAAGGGAGCAGTTCTTC
CASSYSTGGREQFF
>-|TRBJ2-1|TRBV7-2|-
TGTGCCAGCAGCTTAGTTACGGGACACAACAATGAGCAGTTCTTC
CASSLVTGHNNEQFF
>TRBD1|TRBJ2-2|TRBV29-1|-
TGCAGCGTTGAAGATAGGACAGGAACGAACACCGGGGAGCTGTTTTTT
CSVEDRTGTNTGELFF
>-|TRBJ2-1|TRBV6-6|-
TGTGCCAGCAGTTATTCAGGGGCTAACTCCTACAATGAGCAGTTCTTC
CASSYSGANSYNEQFF
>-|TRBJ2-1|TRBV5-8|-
TGTGCCAGCAGCTTCGGACAGTACAATGAGCAGTTCTTC
CASSFGQYNEQFF
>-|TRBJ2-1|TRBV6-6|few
TGTGCCAGCAGTTACGACGGGGGTAATGAGCAGTTCTTC
CASSYDGGNEQFF
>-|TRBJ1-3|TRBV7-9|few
TGTGCCAGCAGCTTAATACCGCTCTCTGGAAACACCATATATTTT
CASSLIPLSGNTIYF
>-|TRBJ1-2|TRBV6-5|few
TGTGCCAGCAGTTACGACAGAACTACTGTTGGCTACACCTTC
CASSYDRTTVGYTF
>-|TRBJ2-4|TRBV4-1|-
TGCGCCAGCAGCCAAGTACTAGGGGCCAAAAACATTCAGTACTTC
CASSQVLGAKNIQYF
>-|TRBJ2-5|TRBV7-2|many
TGTGCCAGCAGCATCCAGGGATCCCAAGAGACCCAGTACTTC
CASSIQGSQETQYF
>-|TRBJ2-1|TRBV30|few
TGTGCCTGTATTAGACCTAGTTCCTACAATGAGCAGTTCTTC
CACIRPSSYNEQFF
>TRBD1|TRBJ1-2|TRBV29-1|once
TGCAGCGCTGATACAGGGGGCTCGGGCTACACCTTC
CSADTGGSGYTF
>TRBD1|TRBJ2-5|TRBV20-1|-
TGCAGTGCTGATGGACAGGCCTTTGACCAAGAGACCCAGTACTTC
CSADGQAFDQETQYF
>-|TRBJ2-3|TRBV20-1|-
TGCAGTGCTAGAGGGCAGGGGTTGGATACGCAGTATTTT
CSARGQGLDTQYF
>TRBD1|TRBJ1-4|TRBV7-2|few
TGTGCCAGCAGGGACAGGGGCCATGAAAAACTGTTTTTT
CASRDRGHEKLFF
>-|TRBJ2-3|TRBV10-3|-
TGTGCCATCAGTGGATCGGGACCACGGTGGCAGTATTTT
CAISGSGPRWQYF
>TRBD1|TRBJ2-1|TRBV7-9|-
TGTGCCAGCAGCCCCAGACCGGGACAGGGATCCAACGGTGAGCAGTTCTTC
CASSPRPGQGSNGEQFF
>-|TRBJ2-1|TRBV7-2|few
TGTGCCAGCAACACACTCTGGGGCAATGAGCAGTTCTTC
CASNTLWGNEQFF
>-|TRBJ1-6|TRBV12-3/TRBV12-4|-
TGTGCCAGCAAGCTCGGACCTACTGATAATTCACCCCTCCACTTT
CASKLGPTDNSPLHF
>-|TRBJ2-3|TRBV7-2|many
TGTGCCAGCAGGTCCGGCCTCGGTGGGACAGATACGCAGTATTTT
CASRSGLGGTDTQYF
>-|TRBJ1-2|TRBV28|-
TGTGCCAGCAAGGGTTTTAGAGGGGCTTCCGAAACCTTC
CASKGFRGASETF
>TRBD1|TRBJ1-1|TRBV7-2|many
TGTGCCAGCAGCCCACAGGGGGCGACTGAAGCTTTCTTT
CASSPQGATEAFF
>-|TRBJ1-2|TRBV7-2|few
TGTGCCAGCAGCGAAACAGTATTGTACGGCTACACCTTC
CASSETVLYGYTF
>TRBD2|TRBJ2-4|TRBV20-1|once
TGCAGTGCTGAGGGACTAGCGGGATCTCGGGGTGCCAAAAACATTCAGTACTTC
CSAEGLAGSRGAKNIQYF
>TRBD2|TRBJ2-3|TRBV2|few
TGTGCCAGCAGTGGGGGCGGACTAGCGGGAGGACGGACAGATACGCAGTATTTT
CASSGGGLAGGRTDTQYF
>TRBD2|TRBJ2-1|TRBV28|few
TGTGCCAGCAGTTTATGGGGACTAGCGGGAGTAGGGAGTGAGCAGTTCTTC
CASSLWGLAGVGSEQFF
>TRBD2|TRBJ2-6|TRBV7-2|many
TGTGCCAGCAGCGAGAGGGGGATGACTAGCGGGGAATTTTTTATCTCTGGGGCCAACGTCCTGACTTTC
CASSERGMTSGEFFISGANVLTF
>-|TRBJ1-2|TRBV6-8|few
TGTGCCACTACCGAAAAGGCAGGCAACTATGGCTACACCTTC
CATTEKAGNYGYTF
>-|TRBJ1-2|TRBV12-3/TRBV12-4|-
TGTGCCAGCAGTTTAGGGTACGTCGACTATGGCTACACCTTC
CASSLGYVDYGYTF
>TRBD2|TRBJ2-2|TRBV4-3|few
TGCGCCAGCAGCCAAGTAGCGGGAGGGAACACCGGGGAGCTGTTTTTT
CASSQVAGGNTGELFF
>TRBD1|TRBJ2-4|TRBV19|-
TGTGCCACCGAAGCCAGGGGGCGCACCAAAAACATTCAGTACTTC
CATEARGRTKNIQYF
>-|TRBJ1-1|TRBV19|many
TGTGCCAGTACTTTGGATCGACAGAACACTGAAGCTTTCTTT
CASTLDRQNTEAFF
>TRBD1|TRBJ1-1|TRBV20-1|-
TGCAGTGCTAGGATACAGGGGGCTTTGAGCACTGAAGCTTTCTTT
CSARIQGALSTEAFF
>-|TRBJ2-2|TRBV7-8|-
TGTGCCAGCAGCTTAGTGGGCTGGGAGCTGTTTTTT
CASSLVGWELFF
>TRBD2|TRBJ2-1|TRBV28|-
TGTGCCAGCAGCCGCGGACTAGCGGGACCCTACAATGAGCAGTTCTTC
CASSRGLAGPYNEQFF
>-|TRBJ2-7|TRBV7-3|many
TGTGCCAGCAGCTACCCGGGACACTCCTACGAGCAGTACTTC
CASSYPGHSYEQYF
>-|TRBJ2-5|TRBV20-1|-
TGCAGTGCTAGAAGGGGGGCGGGGGAGACCCAGTACTTC
CSARRGAGETQYF
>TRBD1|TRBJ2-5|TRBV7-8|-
TGTGCCAGCAGCTCCCTGGACAGGGAAGAGACCCAGTACTTC
CASSSLDREETQYF
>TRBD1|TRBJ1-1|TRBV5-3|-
TGTGCCAGCAGCTCGGGACAGGGGCGAACTGAAGCTTTCTTT
CASSSGQGRTEAFF
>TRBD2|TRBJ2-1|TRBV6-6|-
TGTGCCAGCAGTTACTCCCGGACTAGCGGGAGCTCCTACAATGAGCAGTTCTTC
CASSYSRTSGSSYNEQFF
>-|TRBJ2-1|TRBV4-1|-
TGCGCCAGCAGCCAAGATCATCGGGACTACAATGAGCAGTTCTTC
CASSQDHRDYNEQFF